Listed here is a single T cell receptor (beta chain). By share, this clone ranks as large (0.1 to 1%). Its antigen is unknown. This is a mouse receptor, so gene names and germline sequences are those of the mouse. Read coverage stops 1 residue before the CDR3 terminus; the germline J gene supplies the remainder. The sample belongs to a study of tissue T cells after allogeneic stem cell transplantation (dated by TCRdb to between 2021 and 2022). In the study overall: The study profiled TCR beta repertoires across many tissues from research autopsies of patients with and without GVHD, plus mouse models of GVHD. The human part of the study was a prospective observational study with no blinding and no randomization.

General study outcomes and caveats: Within patients, how anatomically similar tissues were was a major factor shaping TCR repertoire composition, regardless of disease or transplant status. Only a few T cell clones appeared in more than one patient, yet motif-based clustering showed tissue-specific repertoire signatures that were shared between patients. The patient cohort was small and varied clinically, and sampling depth was recognized as a limitation. The study did not determine which tissue TCRs were alloreactive or antigen-specific, and some clones might have been persisting host cells. In both patients and mice, T cells from blood and spleen covered only a limited part of the TCR repertoire found in tissues.

The time point label, read with the paper, signifies: mouse harvest day 7 after allogeneic transplant. Mouse grafts combined 10^7 T-cell-depleted bone marrow cells with 10^6 splenic CD5+ T cells, given via tail vein injection. A major MHC-mismatch B6 (H2b) into BALB/c (H2d) model was used to model mouse GVHD, and tissues were profiled at day 7 or 14. On day 7 or 14 post-transplant, mouse tissues and retro-orbital blood were harvested with separate sterile tools for each animal, and livers were flushed beforehand. Before genomic DNA was isolated with the DNeasy Blood & Tissue Kit, mouse tissues were minced with razor blades in buffered saline. The protocol used for the library was the immunoSEQ multiplex PCR assay. Adaptive Biotechnologies performed the TCRbeta CDR3 sequencing at survey depth and reported CDR3 sequences, V/J genes, productive frequency and template counts. TCR beta CDR3 regions were amplified from genomic DNA rather than RNA. In the authors' own workflow: Pairwise repertoire overlap between tissues was quantified with Jensen-Shannon divergence, where 1 means complete divergence and 0 identical. Tissues were grouped by single-linkage agglomerative hierarchical clustering of pairwise JSD values, and the clustering results were shown as dendrograms. GLIPH2 was run on all patient samples with simulation_depth 1000, kmer_min_depth 3 and cdr3_length_cutoff 8, and groups with more than two unique CDR3s were retained. A standardized tissue-overlap score extrapolated Jaccard GLIPH-group overlap across patients to a standard repertoire size of 1000 clones. Linear mixed-effect models, with tissue included as a fixed effect and individual included as a random effect, were used to assess associations of diversity with clinical or experimental variables. TCRdb holds this immuneACCESS table with in-frame rearrangements only. Some clones are missing; in checked studies, unresolved V genes explain under half, and the rest has no known cause. Clone size and the V and J calls come from that table; the DNA yielded D and trimming. This sample holds 2,700 or so clones; less than 55% were observed only once. Clones ranked in the top ten supply roughly 30% of the sample.

Reading from cysteine to phenylalanine, the CDR3 counts 13 amino acids. Only the CDR3 bases that were read are kept: 36 of them, in frame from base 1. V is pared back by 4 bases and J by 2 bases, with 7 bases lying between the germline termini. The germline V gene encodes CDR1 KGHPV and CDR2 FQNQEV (reference sequence). The material sequenced was spleen. The sequence was obtained from a female BALB/c mouse given C57BL/6 T cells with graft-versus-host disease after an allogeneic hematopoietic cell transplant. Here the chain combines TRBV26 and TRBJ2-3; no D gene is confidently identified. The DNA read from the CDR3 is TGTGCCAGCAGTCCTGACAATGCAGAAACGCTGTAT. This encodes CASSPDNAETLY. The whole CDR3 reads CASSPDNAETLYF. The full variable domain, completed from the reference TRBV26 and TRBJ2-3 proteins outside the CDR3, reads NSKVIQTPRYLVKGQGQKAKMRCIPEKGHPVVFWYQQNKNNEFKFLINFQNQEVLQQIDMTEKRFSAECPSNSPCSLEIQSSEAGDSALYLCASSPDNAETLYFGSGTRLTVL.